This T cell receptor beta chain was sequenced for a study of T cells in Graves' hyperthyroidism and ophthalmopathy. Authors of the study amplified TCR beta CDR3 regions from RNA transcripts. The study used the HTBI primer set for a first-round RT-PCR of the TCR CDR3. TCRdb reprocessed the multiplex PCR reads with MiXCR, giving one entry per CDR3 protein. This sample has 500,000 to 750,000 distinct CDR3 sequences, with about a sixth found just once. The sample holds many counts of this clonotype. The V gene end was trimmed by 5 bases and the J gene end by 2 bases; junction bases not matched to a gene: 11. The CDR3 loop spans 18 amino acids. Per germline, CDR1 SGHAT and CDR2 FQNNGV.

The sequencing sample was made of blood. The chain couples TRBV11-2 to TRBJ1-3, with TRBD1 matching over 11 bases. The TCR originated in a woman under 40 with Graves' hyperthyroidism. The DNA of the CDR3 is TGTGCCAGCAGCCTCCTATCTGGACAGGGGGCAACTGGAAACACCATATATTTT. It yields the protein CASSLLSGQGATGNTIYF.